This T cell receptor (beta chain) is from a study of identical twins. Study-wide findings and caveats: Twins shared beta out-of-frame sequences in excess, but this excess was weaker. The study based its conclusions on cross-sectional statistical analysis and did not follow the same donors.

This clonotype was detected a few times. The antigen is not known. The V gene's germline CDR1 is SQVTM and CDR2 ANQGSEA. CDR3 length: 12 residues. V lost 4 bases to trimming and J lost 1 base, with 7 bases between them. Using its own MiXCR run on the 5' RACE reads, TCRdb lists one record per CDR3 protein. The repertoire includes hundreds of thousands of distinct CDR3 sequences, 8% to 9% of them detected once, and approximately 0.89% sits in the top ten. The sample was also linked to a second study, of yellow fever vaccine responses in identical twins.

The sample was PBMCs. The source of this sequence is a woman aged 18-29 years in good health. The chain joins TRBV29-1 to TRBJ2-5, with D uncertain. The CDR3 sequence: CSVVGIQETQYF. The CDR3, as DNA: TGCAGCGTTGTAGGTATCCAAGAGACCCAGTACTTC.